What follows is one T cell receptor beta chain and its context. Its target is unknown. The entry originates in a study of T cell responses to AZD1222 COVID-19 vaccine. Findings of the study overall: Baseline testing showed seropositivity in only a handful of AZD1222 recipients. There were vaccine-associated CD4 TCRs across spike, dominant at 160-218 and 743-854. Rises in breadth and depth of Spike-specific TCRs came after two AZD1222 doses.

CDR1 SGHVS and CDR2 FNYEAQ come from the germline V gene. The CDR3 covers 16 residues. Losses at the gene ends were 1 base for V and 0 bases for J; bases not matched to a gene: 3. Only in-frame clones appear in the TCRdb table, and some are missing; sequencing was by immunoSEQ multiplex PCR. Among 120,000 or so clones listed, just over 90% were seen once. The clonotype originates from an adult in good health. Sequencing used peripheral blood, obtained on day 0 of AZD1222 vaccination. The rearrangement links TRBV7-6 to TRBJ2-7; 10 positions match TRBD1. As DNA, the CDR3 is TGTGCCAGCAGCTTAGTGGGACAGGGGAGCTCCTACGAGCAGTACTTC. It yields the protein CASSLVGQGSSYEQYF.